This T cell receptor (beta chain) was sequenced during a study of blood T cells in healthy people across ages. Combining a sample-barcoded 5' primer with a J-beta primer mix, a second PCR ran for roughly 7 to 11 cycles. TCRdb independently ran MiXCR on the 5' RACE reads; one entry per CDR3 protein. Of 1.2 million to 1.5 million distinct CDR3 sequences listed, almost 60% were seen once; the top ten hold 6.7%. This clonotype was recorded a few times. Germline V CDR1 and CDR2: LNHNV, YYDKDF (reference sequence). Trimming took off 5 bases at V and 3 bases at J, with 8 bases between the two ends. This CDR3 is built from 12 residues.

The sample was blood. The rearrangement uses TRBV15 and TRBJ2-7; perhaps TRBD1 as D (5 bases). The clonotype was recovered from a man aged 18 to 29 in good health. DNA of the CDR3: TGTGCCACCAGCGACAGCTACTACGAGCAGTACTTC. Amino acids: CATSDSYYEQYF.